Sequencing of this T cell receptor (beta chain) was carried out in a study of blood T cells in healthy people across ages. A second 7 to 11 cycle PCR used barcoded and J-beta primers. All cDNA molecules were each tagged by a template-switch adaptor with 12 random nucleotides. TCRdb ran MiXCR on the 5' RACE reads and lists one entry per CDR3 protein. The data show 650,000 to 700,000 distinct CDR3 sequences, about 51% seen once. This CDR3 spans 10 amino acids. V dropped 8 bases and J dropped 7; count of bases not matched to a gene: 4. Looked up from germline, CDR1 is SQVTM and CDR2 is ANQGSEA. The sample consisted of blood. The clonotype was recovered from a woman older than 75 in good health. The chain couples TRBV29-1 to TRBJ1-1; 7 bases agree with TRBD1. Written as DNA, the CDR3 is TGCAGCACCCGGACAGGTGAAGCTTTCTTT. It specifies CSTRTGEAFF.